This is a list of T cell receptor beta chains from one sample in a study of blood T cell repertoires in COVID-19. TCRdb keeps only in-frame clones here, not all; method: immunoSEQ multiplex PCR. The sample shows fewer than 150,000 clones, 80% to 90% of them seen only once. Sequencing used peripheral blood. The receptors stem from a woman between 65 and 79 years old with acute or convalescent COVID-19. The CDR3 runs from the conserved cysteine through the conserved F or W. A D gene is named only where the DNA matches it firmly. Clone size appears in some rows only: once, few, many, or a class for an expanded clone.

j_call d_call v_call clone_size cdr3_aa cdr3_nt
TRBJ1-2 . TRBV5-1 once CASSLGTTNYGYTF TGCGCCAGCAGCTTGGGGACAACTAACTATGGCTACACCTTC
TRBJ2-7 . TRBV12-5 . CASGKPRDKPFSYEQYF TGTGCTAGTGGCAAACCTCGGGACAAACCCTTCTCCTACGAGCAGTACTTC
TRBJ1-4 . TRBV5-1 few CASSFTIGATNEKLFF TGCGCCAGCAGCTTTACTATAGGAGCAACTAATGAAAAACTGTTTTTT
TRBJ2-7 . TRBV11-2 once CASSLAGGRYEQYF TGTGCCAGCAGCTTAGCCGGAGGGAGATACGAGCAGTACTTC
TRBJ1-6 . TRBV3-1/TRBV3-2 . CASSPRQNNSPLHF TGTGCCAGCAGCCCACGACAGAATAATTCACCCCTCCACTTT
TRBJ1-4 . TRBV9 . CASSVEGGFREKLFF TGTGCCAGCAGCGTAGAGGGCGGGTTTCGTGAAAAACTGTTTTTT
TRBJ1-2 TRBD1 TRBV24-1 . CATSDPTGNRYTF TGTGCCACCAGTGACCCGACAGGGAACCGCTACACCTTC
TRBJ1-1 TRBD1 TRBV7-9 . CASSPGQGPNTEAFF TGTGCCAGCAGCCCTGGACAGGGTCCGAACACTGAAGCTTTCTTT
TRBJ1-5 . TRBV7-2 few CASSYRSNQPQHF TGTGCCAGCAGCTACAGATCCAATCAGCCCCAGCATTTT
TRBJ2-2 TRBD2 TRBV5-1 once CASSPIPLAGSANTGELFF TGCGCCAGCAGCCCCATCCCCCTAGCGGGGAGCGCGAACACCGGGGAGCTGTTTTTT
TRBJ1-5 . TRBV28 . CASSPQDYQPQHF TGTGCCAGCAGCCCACAGGATTATCAGCCCCAGCATTTT
TRBJ2-3 . TRBV7-6 . CASSFFPRGGRDTQYF TGTGCCAGCAGCTTTTTTCCCAGGGGAGGGAGAGATACGCAGTATTTT
TRBJ1-1 TRBD1 TRBV9 . CASSPHRGVTEAFF TGTGCCAGCAGCCCTCACAGGGGTGTCACTGAAGCTTTCTTT
TRBJ1-4 TRBD1 TRBV2 . CASDRNGQGIGEKLFF TGTGCCAGCGATCGTAACGGACAGGGGATTGGTGAAAAACTGTTTTTT
TRBJ1-2 TRBD1 TRBV7-8 . CASSLGNRGYGYTF TGTGCCAGCAGCTTAGGGAACAGGGGTTATGGCTACACCTTC
TRBJ1-6 . TRBV28 . CASSLPRGVNSPLHF TGTGCCAGCAGTTTGCCCAGGGGAGTGAATTCACCCCTCCACTTT
TRBJ2-7 . TRBV18 . CASSPSGAPAIYEQYF TGTGCCAGCTCACCAAGTGGGGCACCCGCCATCTACGAGCAGTACTTC
TRBJ2-1 . TRBV28 . CASSSPVYNEQFF TGTGCCAGCAGTTCACCGGTCTACAATGAGCAGTTCTTC
TRBJ2-5 TRBD1 TRBV2 . CASSSLGQDSGTQYF TGTGCCAGCAGTTCCTTAGGACAGGACTCTGGGACCCAGTACTTC
TRBJ2-3 . TRBV5-1 . CASSLAGSDTQYF TGCGCCAGCAGCTTGGCGGGTTCAGATACGCAGTATTTT
TRBJ1-3 TRBD1 TRBV7-9 . CASSPPGQAFKGTTDTIYF TGTGCCAGCAGCCCGCCGGGACAGGCTTTTAAGGGGACCACGGACACCATATATTTT
TRBJ2-1 TRBD2 TRBV7-3 . CASSSRGGLPYNEQFF TGTGCCAGCAGCTCTCGGGGGGGCCTGCCCTACAATGAGCAGTTCTTC
TRBJ1-1 . TRBV2 . CASSELVNTEAFF TGTGCCAGCAGTGAACTAGTGAACACTGAAGCTTTCTTT
TRBJ2-7 . TRBV6-6 . CASSYSNGDEQYF TGTGCCAGCAGTTACTCGAACGGGGATGAGCAGTACTTC
TRBJ1-5 TRBD1 TRBV2 few CASSPPGQENQPQHF TGTGCCAGCAGTCCCCCGGGACAGGAGAATCAGCCCCAGCATTTT
TRBJ1-5 . TRBV2 . CASTAVQTVNNQPQHF TGTGCCAGCACTGCAGTACAGACAGTGAACAATCAGCCCCAGCATTTT
TRBJ1-2 . TRBV2 . CASSEMGPGYGYTF TGTGCCAGCAGTGAGATGGGGCCGGGCTATGGCTACACCTTC
TRBJ1-1 TRBD1 TRBV18 . CASSPLWDRGTEAFF TGTGCCAGCTCACCACTTTGGGACAGGGGTACTGAAGCTTTCTTT
TRBJ1-3 . TRBV6-1 . CASSEGEGRGGNTIYF TGTGCCAGCAGTGAAGGTGAGGGCCGCGGCGGAAACACCATATATTTT
TRBJ1-5 . TRBV3-1/TRBV3-2 . CASSQGAGQPQHF TGTGCCAGCAGCCAAGGGGCGGGCCAGCCCCAGCATTTT
TRBJ1-2 TRBD1 TRBV18 . CASSPDRAHGYTF TGTGCCAGCTCACCCGACAGGGCGCATGGCTACACCTTC